The present T cell receptor (beta chain) was sequenced within a study of T cell responses to AZD1222 COVID-19 vaccine. Broader study findings: Just a handful of AZD1222 recipients were seropositive at baseline.

The CDR3 is made up of 16 amino acids. V was pared by 7 bases and J by 5 bases, with 24 bases between. The V gene's germline CDR1 is LNHDA and CDR2 SQIVND (reference sequence). Libraries were prepared by immunoSEQ multiplex PCR; TCRdb keeps only in-frame clonotypes and omits some of them. The sample lists some 150,000 clones, about 87% occurring once. With regard to this clone: The antigen is undetermined.

Investigators merged groups given second doses at roughly 4 or roughly 12 weeks. V and J are TRBV19 and TRBJ2-7, with a weak D call TRBD2 (5 bases). This specimen was peripheral blood, taken 28 days after the second AZD1222 dose. The clonotype originates from an adult who received the AZD1222 COVID-19 vaccine. The CDR3 loop reads CASTLSAGNVPDEQYF. The DNA for the CDR3 is TGTGCCAGTACCCTCAGCGCCGGGAACGTGCCCGACGAGCAGTACTTC.